The 27 T cell receptor beta chains below come from one sample, sequenced in a study of tumor and adjacent non-tumor tissue in lung cancer. A modified ARM-PCR protocol with three rounds of nested PCR amplified TCRbeta. MiXCR, applied by TCRdb to the multiplex PCR reads, yields one record per CDR3 protein. Here the sample spans some 99,000 distinct CDR3 sequences, approximately 71% being singletons. This sample's RNA came from whole unsorted tissue. The specimen was lung tumor tissue. These receptors were obtained from a woman aged 60 to 75 with non-small cell lung cancer.

J is TRBJ2-1 and V is TRBV6-2 or TRBV6-3, with D tentatively TRBD2 (5 bases). The CDR3 spans 15 residues. From germline, CDR1 is MNHEY and CDR2 SVGEGT. V lost 2 bases and J 10 bases, leaving 18 bases between the germline ends. The CDR3 bases are TGTGCCAGCAGTTACGAGGGAGAGCCTCGCGAAGAGCAGTTCTTC. Translation gives CASSYEGEPREEQFF.

This clonotype occurred many times. The J gene is TRBJ2-5, the V gene TRBV20-1; 11 bases align to TRBD2. The CDR3 runs 14 residues. The V and J ends lost 6 bases and 5 bases, in that order; junction bases with no gene match: 8. Germline V gene sequence: CDR1 DFQATT, CDR2 SNEGSKA (reference sequence). CDR3 nucleotide sequence: TGCAGTGCCTTTAGTAGCGGGAGGGGGGAGACCCAGTACTTC. Its translation: CSAFSSGRGETQYF.

For this clonotype: A much larger clone lies a single base off, so this may be a read error. The J gene is TRBJ2-1, the V gene TRBV20-1, with 10 bases matching TRBD2. J gave up 7 bases and V 2 bases, and 8 bases lay outside the gene matches. Germline V gene data show CDR1 as DFQATT and CDR2 as SNEGSKA (reference sequence). This CDR3 comprises 15 residues. This chain's CDR3 is CSARQASGSRNEQFF. In DNA, the CDR3 is TGCAGTGCTAGACAGGCTAGCGGGAGTCGAAATGAGCAGTTCTTC.

In the case of this clonotype: It may be a read error: a sequence one base away is much more abundant. The chain recombines TRBV12-3 or TRBV12-4 with TRBJ2-3; D ambiguous. The CDR3 length is 13 residues. In DNA form, the CDR3 reads TGTACCAGCAGTTTGGGTAGGCCAGATACGCAGTATTTT. It translates to CTSSLGRPDTQYF.

As for this clonotype: The germline gene is not matched at one end of the junction; a read error may be the cause. This chain joins TRBV6-6 and TRBJ2-7; 9 nucleotides agree with TRBD1. This CDR3 is 15 amino acids long. The germline CDR1 and CDR2 sequences are MNHNY and SVGAGI (reference sequence). For the CDR3, the DNA is TGTGCAAGCAGTCGCCAGACAGGGGGAGTCTACGATCAGTACTTC. Protein: CASSRQTGGVYDQYF.

This clonotype turned up a few times. V usage is TRBV18 and J usage is TRBJ1-6, with 9 bases lining up with TRBD1. The germline gives CDR1 KGHSH, CDR2 LQKENI. There are 14 residues in the CDR3. With V trimmed by 5 bases and J by 7 bases, 3 bases remained unmatched. The CDR3 region is CASSETGGNSPLHF. The CDR3 bases are TGTGCCAGCTCAGAGACAGGGGGGAATTCACCCCTCCACTTT.

In the case of this clonotype: The junction shows a germline mismatch at one end, possibly a read error. The chain employs TRBV11-2 and TRBJ1-1; D uncertain. Per the germline V gene, CDR1 is SGHAT and CDR2 is FQNNGV. CDR3 length: 14 residues. The CDR3: CTSSPNVVNTEVFF. CDR3 bases: TGTACCAGCAGTCCGAACGTGGTGAACACTGAAGTTTTCTTT.

A remark on this clonotype: The CDR3 does not close with the conserved phenylalanine or tryptophan, likely indicating a read error. This rearrangement joins TRBV29-1 to TRBJ2-1, with D perhaps matching TRBD2 (6 bases). CDR3 length: 14 residues. The germline V gene has CDR1 SQVTM and CDR2 ANQGSEA. Trimming removed 7 bases from V and 1 base from J, with 14 bases in between. The CDR3 DNA reads TGCAGCGCCCGGACTATGTGGTCCTACAATGAGCAGTTCCTC. Protein: CSARTMWSYNEQFL.

For this clonotype: At one end, the junction sequence differs from germline, possibly due to a read error. The CDR3 reads CSDARGQTSEKLFF. As DNA, the CDR3 is TGCAGTGATGCGAGGGGTCAAACTAGTGAAAAGCTGTTTTTT. V gene TRBV29-1 combines with J gene TRBJ1-4; a weak D match, TRBD1 (5 bases). This CDR3 spans 14 amino acids. The V gene's germline CDR1 is SQVTM and CDR2 ANQGSEA.

This clonotype was recorded a few times. Just one base apart from a much larger clone, this may be a read error. The chain has TRBV29-1 and TRBJ1-4; 8 bases map to TRBD1. Germline loops: CDR1 SQVTM, CDR2 ANQGSEA. V shed 4 bases, J shed 7 bases, and the junction held 8 bases outside the gene matches. The CDR3 has 14 residues. CDR3 region: CSVGSGGNPEKLFF. The CDR3 DNA reads TGCAGCGTTGGGTCAGGGGGCAATCCTGAAAAACTGTTTTTT.

This clonotype was seen repeatedly, ten times or more. The chain combines TRBV29-1 with TRBJ2-2, with 7 nucleotides matching TRBD1. Germline V gene sequence: CDR1 SQVTM, CDR2 ANQGSEA. CDR3 size: 13 residues. The J segment lost 7 bases and the V segment lost 3 bases, leaving 5 bases of the junction unmatched. The CDR3 here is CSVEDRSYGELFF. The CDR3 DNA reads as TGCAGCGTTGAGGACAGGTCTTACGGGGAGCTGTTTTTT.

A note on this clonotype: The germline gene is not matched at one end of the junction; a read error may be the cause. The V and J genes are TRBV12-3 or TRBV12-4 and TRBJ2-7; D unresolved. This CDR3 is built from 14 residues. The CDR3 loop reads CASSWRETLNEYYF. DNA of the CDR3: TGTGCCAGTAGTTGGCGTGAGACTCTCAACGAGTATTACTTC.

To note about this clonotype: The CDR3 end shows no conserved phenylalanine or tryptophan, and so a read error is likely. This chain uses TRBV20-1 with TRBJ1-5, with D maybe TRBD1 (6 bases). This CDR3 spans 16 amino acids. Germline CDR1 DFQATT, CDR2 SNEGSKA (reference sequence). The CDR3 coding sequence is TGCAGAGCTATTAAACTTGGACAGTTTAGCAATCAGCCCCAGCATGTT. It is translated as CRAIKLGQFSNQPQHV.

The chain combines TRBV6-6 with TRBJ1-4, with a possible D match to TRBD1 (5 bases). CDR3 length: 17 amino acids. The V gene's germline CDR1 is MNHNY and CDR2 SVGAGI (reference sequence). V gave up 0 bases and J gave up 3 bases, with 14 bases separating them. CDR3 sequence reads: CASSYSIRGVPNEKLFF. In DNA form, the CDR3 reads TGTGCCAGCAGTTACTCGATCCGGGGCGTCCCTAATGAAAAACTGTTTTTT.

This clonotype occurred many times. This chain uses TRBV28 with TRBJ1-5; 9 nucleotides match TRBD1. Trimming removed 6 bases from V and 6 bases from J; junction bases left unmatched: 12. Germline V CDR1 and CDR2: MDHEN, SYDVKM. The CDR3 sequence is 16 residues long. The CDR3 DNA reads as TGTGCCAGCAGGCCCCAAACAGGGGGCGCTGGTCAGCCCCAGCATTTT. This translates into CASRPQTGGAGQPQHF.

The rearrangement joins TRBV4-1 to TRBJ1-2; the D gene is possibly TRBD1 (6 bases). V lost 1 base, J lost 8 bases, and 26 bases lay in between. In germline, CDR1 is MGHRA, CDR2 YSYEKL. CDR3 length equals 18 residues. The CDR3 loop reads CASSQVGDITYLHEGYTF. The CDR3 DNA follows: TGCGCCAGCAGCCAAGTGGGGGACATCACCTATCTCCACGAAGGCTACACCTTC.

This clonotype was seen once. The junction differs from germline at one of its ends, possibly a read error. V and J are TRBV11-3 and TRBJ2-4; unclear D gene. There are 18 residues in the CDR3. Germline V gene data show CDR1 as SGHNT and CDR2 as YENEEA. CDR3 bases: TGTGCCAGCAGATTAGAAGGCCAGGCTATTAGCCTCAAAAACATTCAGTACTTC. Protein: CASRLEGQAISLKNIQYF.

This chain uses TRBV20-1 with TRBJ1-2; possible D gene TRBD1, 6 bases. CDR1 is DFQATT and CDR2 is SNEGSKA in the germline V gene (reference sequence). Trimming removed 8 bases at V and 4 bases at J, with 17 bases between. The CDR3 loop spans 13 amino acids. The CDR3 DNA reads as TGCAGTACTCCTAAGACAGGCGGCTATGGCTACACCTTC. Its protein product is CSTPKTGGYGYTF.

As regards this clonotype: One junction end does not reproduce the germline sequence, and a read error may be involved. This chain uses TRBV28 with TRBJ1-1, with D possibly TRBD1 on 5 matching bases. The CDR3 is made up of 12 amino acids. Germline lookup yields CDR1 MDHEN and CDR2 SYDVKM. The CDR3 is CASSTNRYEALF. As DNA, the CDR3 is TGTGCCAGCAGCACTAACAGGTATGAAGCTCTCTTT. The full variable domain, rest sourced from reference TRBV28 and TRBJ1-1, is DVKVTQSSRYLVKRTGEKVFLECVQDMDHENMFWYRQDPGLGLRLIYFSYDVKMKEKGDIPEGYSVSREKKERFSLILESASTNQTSMYLCASSTNRYEALFGQGTRLTVV.

The V call is TRBV6-2 or TRBV6-3, the J call TRBJ2-7; 10 bases fit TRBD2. The CDR3 covers 16 residues. Unmatched junction bases numbered 13, after V lost 7 bases and J lost 4 bases. Germline CDR1 and CDR2: MNHEY and SVGEGT. CDR3 sequence reads: CASTTRELAGRYEQYF. CDR3 nucleotide sequence: TGTGCCAGCACTACGAGGGAACTAGCGGGACGTTACGAGCAGTACTTC.

Details on this clonotype: The junction shows a germline mismatch at one end, possibly a read error. V usage is TRBV14 and J usage is TRBJ2-4; D ambiguous. From germline, CDR1 is SGHDN and CDR2 FVKESK. The CDR3 covers 13 residues. The CDR3 DNA reads TGTGCCAGCAGCAGGCAGGCTTCAAACAATCAGTACTTC. This translates into CASSRQASNNQYF.

With respect to this clonotype: An end of the junction differs from the germline gene, which may be a read error. The genes are TRBV6-1 and TRBJ2-5; the match to TRBD2 covers 8 bases. Germline V gene sequence: CDR1 MNHNS, CDR2 SASEGT. This CDR3 contains 19 residues. The CDR3 is CACSPRGTSTALFQETQYF. The DNA for the CDR3 is TGTGCCTGCAGTCCCCGGGGGACTAGTACCGCCCTTTTTCAAGAGACCCAGTACTTC.

On this clonotype itself: One junction end disagrees with the germline gene, perhaps due to a read error. This CDR3 is CTSSRDRGFLVNEQFF. CDR3 nucleotide sequence: TGTACCAGCAGCCGGGACAGGGGGTTCCTAGTCAATGAGCAGTTCTTC. This rearrangement joins TRBV11-2 to TRBJ2-1; 11 nucleotides line up with TRBD1. This CDR3 has 16 amino acids. The germline CDR1 and CDR2 sequences are SGHAT and FQNNGV.

This clonotype was seen a handful of times. In this CDR3 the conserved last residue, phenylalanine or tryptophan, is missing, so a read error is likely. The chain couples TRBV20-1 to TRBJ1-2, with a weak D call TRBD1 (5 bases). The germline CDR1 and CDR2 sequences are DFQATT and SNEGSKA (reference sequence). CDR3 size: 13 residues. The CDR3 here is CRASEGNGYGYTL. Written as DNA, the CDR3 is TGCAGGGCTAGTGAGGGGAACGGCTATGGCTACACCCTC.

Concerning this clonotype: This could be a read error, since a much larger clone is one nucleotide away. The chain uses TRBV20-1 and TRBJ1-1; the D gene is possibly TRBD1 (5 bases). The CDR3 contains 15 residues. V lost 5 bases to trimming and J lost 1 base, with 17 bases between them. Germline V lookup: CDR1 DFQATT, CDR2 SNEGSKA (reference sequence). CDR3 residues: CSADGGRVENTEAFF. The CDR3 nucleotides read TGCAGTGCTGATGGCGGCAGGGTGGAGAACACTGAAGCTTTCTTT.

As to this clonotype: This may arise from a read error, as a much more abundant clone is one base away. This chain connects TRBV29-1 to TRBJ2-5; possible D gene TRBD2, 5 bases. The CDR3 totals 13 residues. The germline CDR1 and CDR2 sequences are SQVTM and ANQGSEA. V lost 4 bases, J lost 7 bases, and 16 bases lay in between. CDR3 DNA: TGCAGCGTTGTAGGCGGAGGAGTTGGGACCCAGTACTTC. Its protein is CSVVGGGVGTQYF.

The rearrangement joins TRBV6-2 or TRBV6-3 to TRBJ2-3; D is perhaps TRBD2 (5 bases). Germline lookup yields CDR1 MNHEY and CDR2 SVGEGT. The V end was cut by 6 bases, the J end by 5 bases, with 15 bases between. This CDR3 has 14 residues. The CDR3 nucleotides are TGTGCCAGCAGATACCTGACTATCGGAGATACGCAGTATTTT. This gives the protein CASRYLTIGDTQYF.